This record looks at one TCR beta chain sequence and its context. This clonotype has more than one count but fewer than ten. Its antigen specificity is not known. Base quality data are lacking; no much larger clone is found one base away. Stable Graves' hyperthyroidism was defined as no progression to ophthalmopathy during 18 months of follow-up. Hyperthyroidism patients were newly diagnosed, with disease duration under 2 months, and aged 18 to 65 years. The study excluded patients with uncontrolled infections, other autoimmune diseases, pregnancy or lactation. Diagnoses relied on clinical symptoms, serum thyroxine and TRAb, thyroid ultrasound and orbital computed tomography. Total RNA was extracted with Trizol reagent, and quality was checked on an Agilent 2100 Bioanalyzer. The CDR3 has 12 amino acids, counting the end cysteine and phenylalanine. Only CDR3 DNA is held: 36 bases, read in frame from base 1. V gives up 6 bases and J gives up 6 bases, and the segment between their germline ends measures 9 bases.

The TCR beta CDR3 regions were amplified from the RNA transcripts. The TCR CDR3 was subjected to a first round of RT-PCR using the HTBI primer set and the Qiagen OneStep RT-PCR kit. A second multiplex PCR round built the libraries, followed by size selection and purification. The libraries were sequenced on an Illumina HiSeq2000 using paired-end 100 bp reads. The source study handled its data this way. SOAPnuke was used to process the raw data, throwing out any read that contained adapters or uncalled bases, had a mean Phred below 15, or lacked an exact constant-primer or identifier match. COPE v1.2.5 was used to merge the high-quality paired reads, and each unique nucleotide sequence was defined as a clonotype. MiTCR v1.1 was used to align clonotypes to the IMGT TRBV, TRBD and TRBJ reference segments. The analysis was restricted to V-J combinations with a frequency above 0.0001, which together covered about 99% of the repertoires. The TCS score was defined as F50 (clonal expansion) divided by E x V (chaos), with BLOSUM62-based TCRdist calculated between CDR3 peptides within each V-J. Welch's t-statistics and random forest reduced just over 500 V-J features to 13, which were used in a naive Bayes classifier (R e1071). The Morisita-Horn index was used to measure how similar the thyroid and blood repertoires were. TCRdb trimmed public reads at Q25 via fastp, called clones via MiXCR and kept in-frame beta chains. One record per CDR3 amino acid sequence lists the most common genes and DNA. These V and J calls rely on TCRdb rather than the paper's analysis. This sample has around 580,000 distinct CDR3 sequences in its table, and under 60% of those were observed once. The top ten clones comprise 7.5% to 8.5% of the sample.

These data belong to a study of T cells in Graves' hyperthyroidism and ophthalmopathy (dated by TCRdb to between 2017 and 2020). Looking at the study overall: To identify TCR V-J signatures that set the groups apart, the researchers used a discovery cohort of 100 or so patients, made up of 40 to 45 with Graves' ophthalmopathy and some 60 with stable Graves' hyperthyroidism. The study also compared thyroid tissue and blood T-cell repertoires from a handful of Graves' hyperthyroidism patients. Whether ophthalmopathy could be predicted prospectively was tested in an independent validation cohort made up of 18 hyperthyroidism patients plus 17 patients who later progressed to ophthalmopathy. According to the paper, TCR Vbeta CDR3 sequencing was carried out on approximately 140 peripheral blood samples, which came from over 40 ophthalmopathy, roughly 75 hyperthyroidism and roughly 17 progressor patients. After sampling, hyperthyroidism patients received methimazole starting at 30 mg daily, and ophthalmopathy patients received high-dose intravenous methylprednisolone. The roughly 94 discovery patients were randomly split 7:3 into training and test sets. General study outcomes and caveats: Blood samples also contained most of the expanded thyroid clonotypes (frequency above 0.001), which suggests that blood repertoires may reflect thyroid immune responses. No statistical method was used to fix the sample size in advance, and group allocation was not hidden from the investigators. During validation, the model predicted progression to ophthalmopathy a median of about 5.9 months ahead of onset, with around 71% sensitivity and 72.22% specificity. A model built on a 13 V-J signature distinguished ophthalmopathy from stable hyperthyroidism, reaching around 88% sensitivity and around 81% specificity in cross-validation and 80%/75% in testing.

The chain is encoded by TRBV12-3 or TRBV12-4 joined to TRBJ1-3; TRBD1 is possibly the D segment (5 matching bases). The sequenced sample consisted of peripheral blood or thyroid tissue (not recorded which). This clonotype was obtained from a young woman with Graves' hyperthyroidism. The sequenced DNA is TGTGCCAGCAGACGACAGACAAACACCATATATTTT. It codes for CASRRQTNTIYF.